Listed here are 16 T cell receptor beta chains from one sample, sequenced in a study of blood T cell repertoires in COVID-19. The repertoire was sequenced with immunoSEQ multiplex PCR; TCRdb's copy has only in-frame clones and lacks some. The sample has about 180,000 clones; approximately 80% are singletons. The sequenced sample was PBMCs or T cells enriched from blood (not recorded which). These TCRs come from a man between 50 and 59 years old who had recovered from COVID-19.

The count of this clone is one. The chain is built from TRBV4-1 and TRBJ1-5; perhaps TRBD1 as D (5 bases). Trimming removed 0 bases at V and 6 bases at J, with 6 bases between. This CDR3 region has 13 residues. Germline CDR1 reads MGHRA; CDR2 reads YSYEKL. The CDR3 region is CASSQDRGQPQHF. CDR3 nucleotides: TGCGCCAGCAGCCAAGATAGGGGTCAGCCCCAGCATTTT.

This clone was detected ten times or more. The J gene is TRBJ2-5, the V gene TRBV10-2; D might be TRBD2 (5 bases). Trimming left V 6 bases short and J 4 bases short, with 15 bases between. From germline, CDR1 is WSHSY and CDR2 SAAADI. The CDR3 contains 14 residues. CDR3 loop: CASRNGDMGETQYF. The CDR3 region has the DNA TGCGCCAGCAGGAACGGGGATATGGGAGAGACCCAGTACTTC.

In nucleotides, the CDR3 is TGTGCCAGCAGTGTTCGGAACAGGGCCAATTCACCCCTCCACTTT. This codes for CASSVRNRANSPLHF. The chain links TRBV2 to TRBJ1-6; a possible D gene is TRBD1 (6 bases). There are 15 residues in the CDR3. Germline lookup yields CDR1 SNHLY and CDR2 FYNNEI. V lost 4 bases and J lost 7, with 14 bases in between.

The CDR3 DNA reads as TGTGCCAGCAGTCGGGACAGAGAGCAGTTCTTC. Its translation is CASSRDREQFF. The chain links TRBV28 to TRBJ2-1, with 7 bases aligning to TRBD1. Germline-derived CDR1 and CDR2 are MDHEN and SYDVKM. Trimming took 5 bases from V and 10 from J; bases not matched to a gene: 2. This CDR3 is built from 11 residues.

This chain uses TRBV19 with TRBJ2-7; perhaps TRBD1 as D (6 bases). The CDR3 length is 16 residues. CDR1 and CDR2 (germline): LNHDA, SQIVND (reference sequence). V lost 6 bases, J lost 0 bases, and 18 bases lay in between. CDR3 DNA sequence: TGTGCCAGTAGCAGCAAGTGGGACACGAGCTCCTACGAGCAGTACTTC. Translating gives CASSSKWDTSSYEQYF.

The V gene is TRBV30, the J gene TRBJ1-1; tentatively, D is TRBD1 (6 bases). The germline V gene has CDR1 GTSNPN and CDR2 SVGIG (reference sequence). Trimming left V 5 bases short and J 1 base short, with 20 bases between. This CDR3 contains 16 residues. The CDR3 DNA is TGTGCCTGGCGGCCGCTGGGGGCAGGGTGGAACACTGAAGCTTTCTTT. Protein sequence: CAWRPLGAGWNTEAFF.

V is TRBV5-1 and J is TRBJ2-7; 10 bases line up with TRBD2. This CDR3 is built from 15 residues. Germline trimming cut 0 bases from V and 3 bases from J; bases unmatched to any gene: 3. In germline, CDR1 is SGHRS, CDR2 YFSETQ. The CDR3 loop is CASSLVASGGYEQYF. The CDR3 nucleotides are TGCGCCAGCAGCTTGGTTGCTAGCGGGGGCTACGAGCAGTACTTC. Full variable domain (remainder filled in from reference TRBV5-1 and TRBJ2-7): KAGVTQTPRYLIKTRGQQVTLSCSPISGHRSVSWYQQTPGQGLQFLFEYFSETQRNKGNFPGRFSGRQFSNSRSEMNVSTLELGDSALYLCASSLVASGGYEQYFGPGTRLTVT.

The rearrangement joins TRBV7-2 to TRBJ2-3, with D possibly TRBD1 on 6 matching bases. This CDR3 comprises 14 residues. Trimming removed 4 bases from V and 5 bases from J, with 13 bases in between. The germline gives CDR1 SGHTA, CDR2 FQGNSA. CDR3 protein: CASSSNRGLDTQYF. In DNA, the CDR3 is TGTGCCAGCAGCTCCAATAGGGGGTTAGATACGCAGTATTTT.

This chain connects TRBV5-1 to TRBJ2-5; D perhaps matches TRBD2 (6 bases). Germline V gene lookup returns CDR1 SGHRS and CDR2 YFSETQ. The CDR3 is 14 amino acids. Trimming took 6 bases from V and 0 from J, leaving 12 bases between them. The CDR3: CASTPGLHQETQYF. The CDR3, as DNA: TGCGCCAGCACCCCGGGACTGCACCAAGAGACCCAGTACTTC.

The J gene is TRBJ2-5, the V gene TRBV7-9; D gene ambiguous. CDR3 length: 14 residues. In germline, CDR1 is SEHNR, CDR2 FQNEAQ (reference sequence). The V and J ends lost 1 base and 2 bases respectively, with 8 bases between them. The CDR3 DNA is TGTGCCAGCAGCTTAGTATCCGGGCAAGAGACCCAGTACTTC. Translation gives CASSLVSGQETQYF.

The rearrangement links TRBV9 to TRBJ2-3; D perhaps matches TRBD2 (6 bases). Germline V CDR1 and CDR2: SGDLS, YYNGEE. This CDR3 spans 15 amino acids. The V end lost 3 bases, the J end lost 3 bases, and 14 bases lay between the germline ends. The CDR3 loop reads CASSGGELGTDTQYF. The CDR3 DNA reads as TGTGCCAGCAGCGGGGGGGAGCTGGGGACAGATACGCAGTATTTT.

The genes are TRBV9 and TRBJ2-1; 8 nucleotides line up with TRBD2. This CDR3 contains 15 residues. J lost 6 bases, V lost 0 bases, and 5 bases had no gene match. The germline V gene encodes CDR1 SGDLS and CDR2 YYNGEE. Written as DNA, the CDR3 is TGTGCCAGCAGCGTAGGGATAGCGGGATCCAATGAGCAGTTCTTC. It translates to CASSVGIAGSNEQFF.

This clone was seen just once. The genes are TRBV5-4 and TRBJ1-3; TRBD1 matches 12 bases. The germline CDR1 and CDR2 sequences are SGHNT and YYREEE (reference sequence). V lost 4 bases to trimming and J lost 7 bases; unmatched junction nucleotides: 9. CDR3 length: 16 amino acids. This chain's CDR3 is CASSRTGTGGLNTIYF. For the CDR3, the DNA is TGTGCCAGCAGCCGGACCGGGACAGGGGGCTTGAACACCATATATTTT.

CDR3 sequence: CASSLHRDTEAFF. The CDR3 DNA sequence: TGTGCCAGCAGTTTGCATAGAGACACTGAAGCTTTCTTT. The chain is built from TRBV28 and TRBJ1-1; the D is unclear. Trimming removed 3 bases from V and 3 bases from J, with 8 bases in between. The CDR3 loop spans 13 amino acids. From germline, CDR1 is MDHEN and CDR2 SYDVKM.

This rearrangement joins TRBV5-4 to TRBJ2-5, with TRBD2 matching 9 bases. Germline V CDR1 and CDR2: SGHNT, YYREEE (reference sequence). This CDR3 is built from 15 residues. Unmatched junction bases numbered 10, after V lost 5 bases and J lost 5 bases. CDR3 sequence reads: CASSTGTSPLETQYF. DNA for the CDR3: TGTGCCAGCAGTACCGGGACTAGCCCCTTGGAGACCCAGTACTTC.

The chain recombines TRBV6-5 with TRBJ1-4; possible D gene TRBD1, 5 bases. Trimming left V 6 bases short and J 5 bases short, with 13 bases between. CDR1 MNHEY and CDR2 SVGAGI come from the germline V gene. This CDR3 is built from 14 residues. CDR3 amino acids: CASRTDRANEKLFF. The CDR3, as DNA: TGTGCCAGCAGGACAGACAGAGCGAATGAAAAACTGTTTTTT.